This entry describes one TCR beta chain. Its antigen is unknown. No clone much larger than this one lies a single base away; base qualities are absent. The data were obtained in a study of T cell clonotyping in hematopoietic cell transplantation (dated by TCRdb to the early 2020s). Notes on the research overall: In the study, approximately 140 blood samples were gathered from 35 to 45 consecutive transplant recipients and their related donors. Patients were recruited between September 2015 and January 2017 and followed until late 2020 or death.

For TCR beta sequencing, blood samples came from the related transplant donors. Using Nuclei Lysis Solution, genomic DNA was extracted from unfractionated peripheral blood mononuclear cells that were either fresh or cryopreserved. The immunoSEQ assay, a bias-controlled multiplex PCR using V- and J-specific primers, was used to amplify TCR beta CDR3 regions from genomic DNA. In a second PCR step, the CDR3 amplicons were tagged with a proprietary barcode plus Illumina adapter sequences. CDR3 libraries were sequenced on an Illumina MiSeq instrument. Turning to the authors' computational methods: immunoSEQ Analyzer 3.0 was used for export and quality control, with R Bioconductor and Immunarch used for downstream analyses. Only productive rearrangements within the normalized downsampled data set were used in the calculation of repertoire metrics. Pathologically expanded clonotypes were defined as those larger than 5 templates in the normalized cohort. Repertoire diversity was measured with the Inverse Simpson Index. To capture all clonotypes, the CMV-specificity analyses were run on the non-normalized data set. Entries here come from immuneACCESS through TCRdb and include only in-frame sequences with V and J called. Some clones fail to appear in such tables; in the studies checked, an unresolved V gene covers under half of the shortfall, and the cause of the remainder is unknown. The V and J calls and clone size come from that table; D and trimming were worked out from the DNA. The sample yields 70,000 or so clones; just under 95% were counted once. The ten largest make up roughly 1.7% of the sample.

Relative to germline, V is 1 base shorter and J is 6 bases shorter, with 12 bases between their ends. The CDR3 spans 14 residues, from the cysteine through the phenylalanine. Only the CDR3 DNA stays, 42 bases, in frame from base 1. Reading the germline V gene gives CDR1 MNHEY and CDR2 SVGAGI. What the authors observed across the whole study: After transplant, TCR diversity in recipients dropped, and pathologically expanded clonotypes climbed progressively between day 30 and day 180. The sample size was limited, and because cells were not sorted, the contributions of CD4 and CD8 repertoires could not be separated. Overlap with donor repertoires was found for only a small fraction of recipient repertoires, with over 95% found to appear de novo at the given depth. Broader posttransplant TCR repertoire diversity was predicted by donor and pretransplant recipient Inverse Simpson Index values.

The origin of this receptor is a man aged 50-60 years in good health. Some clones in this sample may be carry-over from other donors' samples. This sequence uses TRBV6-5 and TRBJ1-2, with the D gene not confidently named. The sample comprised peripheral blood mononuclear cells. Here the CDR3 is given as CASSYFNRGNGYTF. The DNA sequence follows: TGTGCCAGCAGTTACTTCAATCGCGGGAATGGCTACACCTTC.